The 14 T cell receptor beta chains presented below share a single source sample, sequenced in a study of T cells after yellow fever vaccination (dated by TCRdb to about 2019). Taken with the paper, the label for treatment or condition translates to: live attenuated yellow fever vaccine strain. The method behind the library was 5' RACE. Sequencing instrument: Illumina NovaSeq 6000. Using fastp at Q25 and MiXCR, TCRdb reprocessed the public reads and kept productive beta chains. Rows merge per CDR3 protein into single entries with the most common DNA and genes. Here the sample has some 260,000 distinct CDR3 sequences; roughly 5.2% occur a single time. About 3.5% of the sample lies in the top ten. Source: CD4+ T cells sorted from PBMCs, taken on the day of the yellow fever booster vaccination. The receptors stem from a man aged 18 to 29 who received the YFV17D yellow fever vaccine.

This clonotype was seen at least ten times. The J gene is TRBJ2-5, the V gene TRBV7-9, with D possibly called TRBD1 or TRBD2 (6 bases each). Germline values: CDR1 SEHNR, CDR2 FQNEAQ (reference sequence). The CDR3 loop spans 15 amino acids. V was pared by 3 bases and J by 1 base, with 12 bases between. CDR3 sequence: CASSLGGVGQETQYF. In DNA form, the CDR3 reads TGTGCCAGCAGCTTGGGGGGCGTGGGCCAAGAGACCCAGTACTTC.

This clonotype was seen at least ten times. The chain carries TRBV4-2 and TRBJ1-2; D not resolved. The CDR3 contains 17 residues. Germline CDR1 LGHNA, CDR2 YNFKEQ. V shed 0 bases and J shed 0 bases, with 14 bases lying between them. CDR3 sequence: CASSQDGGNGPNYGYTF. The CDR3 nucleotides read TGTGCCAGCAGCCAAGATGGTGGAAACGGACCTAACTATGGCTACACCTTC.

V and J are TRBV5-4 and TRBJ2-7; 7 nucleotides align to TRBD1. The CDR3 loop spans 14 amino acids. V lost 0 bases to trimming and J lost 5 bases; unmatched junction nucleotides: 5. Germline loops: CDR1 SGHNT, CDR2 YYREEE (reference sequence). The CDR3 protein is CASSLGQGSNEQYV. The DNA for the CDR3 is TGTGCCAGCAGCTTGGGACAGGGTTCCAACGAGCAGTACGTC.

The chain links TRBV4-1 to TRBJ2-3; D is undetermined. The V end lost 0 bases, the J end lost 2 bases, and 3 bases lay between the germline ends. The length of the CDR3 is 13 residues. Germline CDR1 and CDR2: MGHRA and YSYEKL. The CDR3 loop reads CASSQDLTDTQYF. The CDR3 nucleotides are TGCGCCAGCAGCCAAGACCTCACAGATACGCAGTATTTT.

The CDR3 DNA reads as TGCAGTGCTACCAGGCCCGCTAACTATGGCTACACCTTC. Amino acid sequence: CSATRPANYGYTF. V and J are TRBV20-1 and TRBJ1-2; D is undetermined. V was trimmed by 4 bases and J by 0 bases, leaving 9 bases between them. Germline CDR1 DFQATT, CDR2 SNEGSKA (reference sequence). The CDR3 has 13 residues.

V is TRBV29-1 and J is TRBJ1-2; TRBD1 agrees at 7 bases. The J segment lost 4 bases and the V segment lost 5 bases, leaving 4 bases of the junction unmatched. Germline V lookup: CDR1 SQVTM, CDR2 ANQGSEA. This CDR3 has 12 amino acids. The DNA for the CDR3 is TGCAGCGTTACCGACAGGGTCTATGGCTACACCTTC. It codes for CSVTDRVYGYTF.

CDR3 loop: CASSSPSDRAVGETQYF. The CDR3 DNA is TGTGCCAGCAGCTCACCCTCGGACAGGGCCGTAGGAGAGACCCAGTACTTC. The chain uses TRBV11-3 and TRBJ2-5; TRBD1 agrees at 8 bases. Trimming cost V 4 bases and J 4 bases; bases outside gene matches: 14. CDR3 length: 17 amino acids. The germline V gene encodes CDR1 SGHNT and CDR2 YENEEA.

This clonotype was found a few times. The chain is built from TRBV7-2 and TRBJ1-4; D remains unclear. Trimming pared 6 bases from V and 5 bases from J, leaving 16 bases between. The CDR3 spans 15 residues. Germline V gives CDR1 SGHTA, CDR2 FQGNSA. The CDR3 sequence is CASRLQVGRNEKLFF. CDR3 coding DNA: TGTGCCAGCAGGCTTCAAGTGGGTAGGAATGAAAAACTGTTTTTT.

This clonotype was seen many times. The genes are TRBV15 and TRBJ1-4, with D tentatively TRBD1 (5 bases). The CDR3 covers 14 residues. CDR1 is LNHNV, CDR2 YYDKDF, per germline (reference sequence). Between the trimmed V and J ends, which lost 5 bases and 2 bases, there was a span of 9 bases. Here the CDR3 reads CATSLGTTNEKLFF. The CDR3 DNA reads TGTGCCACCAGCCTCGGGACCACTAATGAAAAACTGTTTTTT.

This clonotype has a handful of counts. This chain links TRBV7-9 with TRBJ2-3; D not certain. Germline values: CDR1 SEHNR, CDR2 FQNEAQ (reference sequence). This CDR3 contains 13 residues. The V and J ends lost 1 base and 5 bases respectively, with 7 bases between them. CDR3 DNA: TGTGCCAGCAGCTTAGAAGGAGTAGATACGCAGTATTTT. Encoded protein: CASSLEGVDTQYF. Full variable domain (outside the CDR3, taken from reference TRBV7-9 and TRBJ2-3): DTGVSQNPRHKITKRGQNVTFRCDPISEHNRLYWYRQTLGQGPEFLTYFQNEAQLEKSRLLSDRFSAERPKGSFSTLEIQRTEQGDSAMYLCASSLEGVDTQYFGPGTRLTVL.

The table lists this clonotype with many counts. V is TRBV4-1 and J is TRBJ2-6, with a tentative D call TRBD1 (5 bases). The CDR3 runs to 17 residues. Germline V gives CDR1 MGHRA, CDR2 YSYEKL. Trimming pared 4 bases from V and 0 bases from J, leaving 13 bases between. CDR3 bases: TGCGCCAGCAGCCGCGTGACAGTTCCCTCTGGGGCCAACGTCCTGACTTTC. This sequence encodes CASSRVTVPSGANVLTF.

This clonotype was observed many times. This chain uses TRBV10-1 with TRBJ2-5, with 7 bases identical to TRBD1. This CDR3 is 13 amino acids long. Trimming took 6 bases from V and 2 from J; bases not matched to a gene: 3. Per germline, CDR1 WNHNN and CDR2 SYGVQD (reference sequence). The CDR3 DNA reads TGCGCCAGCAGCGAGGGACAGCAAGAGACCCAGTACTTC. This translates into CASSEGQQETQYF.

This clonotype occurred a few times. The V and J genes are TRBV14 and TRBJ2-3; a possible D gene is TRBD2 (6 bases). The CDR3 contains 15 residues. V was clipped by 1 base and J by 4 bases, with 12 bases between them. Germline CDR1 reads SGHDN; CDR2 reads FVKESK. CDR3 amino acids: CASSQVRTTADTQYF. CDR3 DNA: TGTGCCAGCAGCCAAGTACGGACTACAGCAGATACGCAGTATTTT.

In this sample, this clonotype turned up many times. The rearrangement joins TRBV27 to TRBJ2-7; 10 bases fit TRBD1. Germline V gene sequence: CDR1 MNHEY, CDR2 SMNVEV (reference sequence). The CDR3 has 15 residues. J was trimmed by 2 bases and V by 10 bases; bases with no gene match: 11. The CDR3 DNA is TGTGCCACCTCCTCAACCGGGACAGGGGCCTACGAGCAGTACTTC. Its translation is CATSSTGTGAYEQYF.